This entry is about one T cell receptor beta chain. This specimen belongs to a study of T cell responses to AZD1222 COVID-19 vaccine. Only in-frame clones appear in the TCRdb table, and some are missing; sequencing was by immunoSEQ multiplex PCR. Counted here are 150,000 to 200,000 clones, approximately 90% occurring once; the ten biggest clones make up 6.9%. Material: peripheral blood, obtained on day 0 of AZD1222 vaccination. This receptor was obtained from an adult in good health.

The CDR3 DNA follows: TGTGCCAGCAGCTTGGTCGCCACGAGGTTCGGCTACACCTTC. It specifies CASSLVATRFGYTF. The V gene is TRBV5-4, the J gene TRBJ1-2; D is undetermined. V was shortened by 0 bases and J by 8 bases, with 14 bases between the two germline ends. Germline CDR1 is SGHNT and CDR2 is YYREEE (reference sequence). This CDR3 spans 14 amino acids. Full variable domain (rest looked up from reference TRBV5-4 and TRBJ1-2): ETGVTQSPTHLIKTRGQQVTLRCSSQSGHNTVSWYQQALGQGPQFIFQYYREEENGRGNFPPRFSGLQFPNYSSELNVNALELDDSALYLCASSLVATRFGYTFGSGTRLTVV.